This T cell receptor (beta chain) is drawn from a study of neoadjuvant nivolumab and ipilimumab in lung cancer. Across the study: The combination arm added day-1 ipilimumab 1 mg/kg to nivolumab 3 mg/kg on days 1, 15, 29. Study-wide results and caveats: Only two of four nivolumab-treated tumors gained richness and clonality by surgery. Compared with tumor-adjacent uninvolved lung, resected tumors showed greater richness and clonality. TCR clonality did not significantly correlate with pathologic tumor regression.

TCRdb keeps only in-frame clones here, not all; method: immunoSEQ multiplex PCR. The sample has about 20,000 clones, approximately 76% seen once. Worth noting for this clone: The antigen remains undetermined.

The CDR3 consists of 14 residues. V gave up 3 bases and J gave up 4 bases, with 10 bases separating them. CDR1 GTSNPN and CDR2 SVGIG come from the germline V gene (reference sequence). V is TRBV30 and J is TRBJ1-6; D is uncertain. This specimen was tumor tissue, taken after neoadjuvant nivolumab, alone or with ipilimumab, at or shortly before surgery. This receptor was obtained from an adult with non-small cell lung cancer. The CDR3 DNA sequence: TGTGCCTGGAGATTGGAGTTATATAATTCACCCCTCCACTTT. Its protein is CAWRLELYNSPLHF.